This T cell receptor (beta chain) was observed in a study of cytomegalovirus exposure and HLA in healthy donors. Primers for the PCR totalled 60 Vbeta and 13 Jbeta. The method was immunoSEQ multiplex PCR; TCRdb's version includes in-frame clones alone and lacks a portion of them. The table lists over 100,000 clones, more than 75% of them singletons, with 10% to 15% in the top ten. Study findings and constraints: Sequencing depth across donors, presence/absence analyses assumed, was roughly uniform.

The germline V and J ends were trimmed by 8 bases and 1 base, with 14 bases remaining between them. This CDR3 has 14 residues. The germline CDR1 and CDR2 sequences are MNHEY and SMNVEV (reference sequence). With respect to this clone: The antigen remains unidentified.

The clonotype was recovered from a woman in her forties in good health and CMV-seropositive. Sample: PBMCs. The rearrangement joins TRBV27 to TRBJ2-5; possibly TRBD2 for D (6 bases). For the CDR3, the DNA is TGTGCCAGCTCCGGGGCGGGGTTCCAAGAGACCCAGTACTTC. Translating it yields CASSGAGFQETQYF.